The 18 T cell receptor beta chains below come from one sample, sequenced in a study of CD8 T cells in ankylosing spondylitis. Each CDR3 protein is one row after TCRdb ran MiXCR on the 5' RACE reads. The table includes around 99,000 distinct CDR3 sequences, around 10% detected once. Sequenced input: blood, either unsorted or a sorted T cell fraction (not recorded which). The receptor set was obtained from a male donor with ankylosing spondylitis or in good health (not recorded which).

Only a few counts were recorded for this clonotype. V gene TRBV20-1 combines with J gene TRBJ2-7; the D gene could be TRBD1 or TRBD2 (5 bases each). Trimming shortened V by 5 bases and J by 2 bases, and 10 bases separated the two germline ends. CDR1 DFQATT and CDR2 SNEGSKA come from the germline V gene (reference sequence). There are 12 residues in the CDR3. The CDR3 DNA is TGCAGTGCTCGGGTGGGGGCCTACGAGCAGTACTTC. It yields the protein CSARVGAYEQYF.

This clonotype was counted ten times or more. The chain links TRBV6-5 to TRBJ1-4; no firm D call. The germline V gene encodes CDR1 MNHEY and CDR2 SVGAGI. The CDR3 is 16 amino acids. V gave up 2 bases and J gave up 7 bases, with 17 bases separating them. As DNA, the CDR3 is TGTGCCAGCAGTTACGTGGAGGGAGAATGGGGTGAAAAACTGTTTTTT. Translation: CASSYVEGEWGEKLFF.

The chain links TRBV30 to TRBJ1-4, with D possibly matching TRBD1 (6 bases). V was shortened by 2 bases and J by 4 bases, with 17 bases between the two germline ends. The germline V gene has CDR1 GTSNPN and CDR2 SVGIG (reference sequence). This CDR3 spans 16 amino acids. CDR3 residues: CAWSPGRIGGNEKLFF. The CDR3 DNA follows: TGTGCCTGGAGTCCTGGCCGCATAGGGGGTAATGAAAAACTGTTTTTT.

There are many counts of this clonotype. The chain combines TRBV20-1 with TRBJ2-7, with D maybe TRBD2 (5 bases). The CDR3 extends over 11 amino acids. V was cut by 5 bases and J by 7 bases, with 12 bases left in between. Germline CDR1 and CDR2: DFQATT and SNEGSKA (reference sequence). CDR3 sequence: CSARIRREQYF. DNA for the CDR3: TGCAGTGCTCGAATTCGGAGGGAGCAGTACTTC.

This clonotype was counted ten times or more. This chain connects TRBV25-1 to TRBJ1-3; no definite D call. Germline V lookup: CDR1 MGHDK, CDR2 SYGVNS. The germline V and J ends were trimmed by 6 bases and 1 base, with 4 bases remaining between them. This CDR3 has 12 amino acids. The CDR3 spells CASRASGNTIYF. The CDR3 DNA is TGTGCCAGCAGGGCTTCTGGAAACACCATATATTTT.

This clonotype was observed many times. V is TRBV15 and J is TRBJ2-1; 7 bases line up with TRBD2. The CDR3 has 15 amino acids. Looked up from germline, CDR1 is LNHNV and CDR2 is YYDKDF (reference sequence). V trimming: 3 bases; J trimming: 8 bases; junction bases outside the gene matches: 10. CDR3 DNA sequence: TGTGCCACCAGCAGCCCCCGGGGGGTTTCCGATGAGCAGTTCTTC. It codes for CATSSPRGVSDEQFF.

There are many counts of this clonotype. The DNA for the CDR3 is TGCGCCAGCAGCTGGGGGGACCCAGGAGAGACCCAGTACTTC. Encoded protein: CASSWGDPGETQYF. The J gene is TRBJ2-5, the V gene TRBV5-1; tentatively, D is TRBD2 (6 bases). CDR3 length: 14 amino acids. V was pared by 3 bases and J by 4 bases, with 13 bases between. Looked up from germline, CDR1 is SGHRS and CDR2 is YFSETQ.

In this sample, this clonotype turned up many times. The chain is built from TRBV20-1 and TRBJ2-2; maybe TRBD1 (5 bases). Germline lookup yields CDR1 DFQATT and CDR2 SNEGSKA (reference sequence). The length of the CDR3 is 13 residues. The V end lost 4 bases, the J end lost 2 bases, and 8 bases lay between the germline ends. The CDR3 sequence: CSATGANTGELFF. The DNA of the CDR3 is TGCAGTGCTACTGGGGCCAACACCGGGGAGCTGTTTTTT.

This clonotype was found many times. The V gene is TRBV7-9, the J gene TRBJ2-7; D assignment may be TRBD1 or TRBD2 (5 bases each). The CDR3 is 14 amino acids. Germline assignment: CDR1 SEHNR and CDR2 FQNEAQ (reference sequence). Trimming stripped 3 bases from V and 2 bases from J, with 11 bases between. The CDR3 bases are TGTGCCAGCAGCTTCTCCAGGGACCCCTACGAGCAGTACTTC. Translation: CASSFSRDPYEQYF.

This clonotype appeared many times. The chain links TRBV30 to TRBJ1-2; no firm D call. The germline V and J ends were trimmed by 2 bases and 1 base, with 8 bases remaining between them. CDR3 length equals 13 residues. Germline V gene data show CDR1 as GTSNPN and CDR2 as SVGIG (reference sequence). CDR3 sequence: CAWSRRLNYGYTF. The CDR3 DNA is TGTGCCTGGAGTCGACGACTTAACTATGGCTACACCTTC.

As concerns this clonotype: It may be a read error: a sequence one base away is much more abundant. This sequence joins TRBV13 and TRBJ2-1; D remains unclear. The CDR3 runs to 15 residues. In germline, CDR1 is PRHDT, CDR2 FYEKMQ (reference sequence). For the CDR3, the DNA is TGTACCAGCAGCAACATCCATATGGGATACAATGAGCAGTTCTTC. Translated: CTSSNIHMGYNEQFF. Supplemented by reference TRBV13 and TRBJ2-1, the full variable domain reads AAGVIQSPRHLIKEKRETATLKCYPIPRHDTVYWYQQGPGQDPQFLISFYEKMQSDKGSIPDRFSAQQFSDYHSELNMSSLELGDSALYFCTSSNIHMGYNEQFFGPGTRLTVL.

This clonotype was recorded at least ten times. This chain links TRBV28 with TRBJ2-7, with 7 bases that match TRBD2. CDR3 length: 15 amino acids. CDR1 and CDR2 from the germline V gene are MDHEN and SYDVKM. V shed 6 bases and J 1 base; nucleotides not matched to a gene: 9. CDR3 DNA: TGTGCCAGCAGACAACCCGGACTAGTTTCCTACGAGCAGTACTTC. Translated, it gives CASRQPGLVSYEQYF.

This clonotype appeared many times. V usage is TRBV19 and J usage is TRBJ1-1; D is perhaps TRBD1 (6 bases). The CDR3 contains 15 residues. The V end was cut by 4 bases, the J end by 1 base, with 13 bases between. In germline, CDR1 is LNHDA, CDR2 SQIVND (reference sequence). CDR3 bases: TGTGCCAGTAGTAGATTCGGACAGTCGAACACTGAAGCTTTCTTT. Encoded protein: CASSRFGQSNTEAFF.

This clonotype has a count of ten or more. V and J are TRBV6-2 or TRBV6-3 and TRBJ2-5; D remains ambiguous. CDR1 and CDR2 from the germline V gene are MNHEY and SVGEGT. This CDR3 is 14 amino acids long. Trimming left V 7 bases short and J 5 bases short, with 17 bases between. The CDR3 DNA sequence: TGTGCCAGCAAACAAGGGAACGCTGCTGAGACCCAGTACTTC. Protein sequence: CASKQGNAAETQYF.

The table lists this clonotype with many counts. The chain is built from TRBV28 and TRBJ2-4, with a possible D match to TRBD2 (5 bases). V shed 6 bases and J shed 8 bases, with 17 bases lying between them. CDR1 is MDHEN, CDR2 SYDVKM, per germline. The CDR3 covers 14 residues. CDR3 amino acids: CASRPAVVRDIQYF. CDR3 DNA sequence: TGTGCCAGCAGGCCAGCGGTTGTGCGGGACATTCAGTACTTC.

The table lists this clonotype with many counts. The chain recombines TRBV15 with TRBJ2-7, with a possible D match to TRBD1 (6 bases). Germline CDR1 is LNHNV and CDR2 is YYDKDF (reference sequence). Between the trimmed V and J ends, which lost 1 base and 0 bases, there was a span of 13 bases. This CDR3 region has 16 residues. CDR3 sequence reads: CATSRARTDFSYEQYF. The CDR3 DNA reads TGTGCCACCAGCAGAGCCCGGACAGATTTCTCCTACGAGCAGTACTTC.

Ten or more counts support this clonotype. The CDR3 region has the DNA TGCAGCGCCGACAGGGAAGTAGGCACAGATACGCAGTATTTT. It is translated as CSADREVGTDTQYF. The chain couples TRBV29-1 to TRBJ2-3, with 7 bases fitting TRBD1. The CDR3 is 14 residues long. The ends lost 7 bases at V and 1 base at J; junction bases unmatched: 8. The germline CDR1 and CDR2 sequences are SQVTM and ANQGSEA.

CDR3 loop: CASSPGSDYGYTF. The DNA of the CDR3 is TGTGCCAGCAGTCCAGGGTCAGACTATGGCTACACCTTC. V and J are TRBV28 and TRBJ1-2; D may be TRBD1 (5 bases). CDR1 is MDHEN, CDR2 SYDVKM, per germline. This CDR3 has 13 residues. The V end lost 5 bases, the J end lost 3 bases, and 10 bases lay between the germline ends.